What follows are 27 T cell receptor beta chains derived from one specimen sequenced in a study of a mutant IDH1 vaccine in newly diagnosed glioma. TCRdb's copy holds only in-frame clones and misses some; the assay was immunoSEQ multiplex PCR. There are 30,000 or so clones in the sample; about nine tenths occur only once, and 4% to 5.5% lies in the top ten. As to time point: baseline, week 1 (first vaccination visit). Treatment in this sample: pre-vaccination baseline after standard-of-care therapy. The starting material was PBMCs, obtained from a glioma patient treated with radiotherapy, temozolomide or both. Every receptor here comes from a woman aged 35 to 49 with glioma.

This clone is a singleton in its sample. This rearrangement joins TRBV5-1 to TRBJ2-7, with a possible D match to TRBD2 (6 bases). Germline loops: CDR1 SGHRS, CDR2 YFSETQ. The V end lost 0 bases, the J end lost 0 bases, and 10 bases lay between the germline ends. The CDR3 runs 15 residues. CDR3 sequence reads: CASSLGGVSSYEQYF. CDR3 nucleotides: TGCGCCAGCAGCTTGGGGGGGGTGAGCTCCTACGAGCAGTACTTC.

CDR3 sequence (DNA): TGTGCCAGCAGTGCGGGAAATAGCAATCAGCCCCAGCATTTT. This encodes CASSAGNSNQPQHF. This chain uses TRBV2 with TRBJ1-5; D gene unclear. The germline V gene encodes CDR1 SNHLY and CDR2 FYNNEI. V shed 4 bases and J shed 0 bases, with 7 bases lying between them. CDR3 length equals 14 residues.

This clone appeared a single time. V is TRBV2 and J is TRBJ1-3; D is unclear. V shed 0 bases and J shed 10 bases, with 10 bases lying between them. Germline V gene lookup returns CDR1 SNHLY and CDR2 FYNNEI. The CDR3 contains 13 residues. As DNA, the CDR3 is TGTGCCAGCAGTGAAGCGGAAGGTGGAACCATATATTTT. The encoded protein is CASSEAEGGTIYF.

The chain combines TRBV6-5 with TRBJ1-2; D remains ambiguous. This CDR3 contains 13 residues. The germline V gene encodes CDR1 MNHEY and CDR2 SVGAGI. V was cut by 6 bases and J by 1 base, with 9 bases left in between. The CDR3 sequence: CASSAEDNYGYTF. As DNA, the CDR3 is TGTGCCAGCAGCGCCGAGGATAACTATGGCTACACCTTC.

This clone was detected once. The chain links TRBV2 to TRBJ2-5; D is unclear. This CDR3 has 14 residues. With 7 bases removed from V and 0 bases from J, the gap between germline ends came to 12 bases. CDR1 is SNHLY, CDR2 FYNNEI, per germline. CDR3 region: CASNKNQYQETQYF. The CDR3 region has the DNA TGTGCCAGCAACAAAAATCAGTACCAAGAGACCCAGTACTTC.

CDR3 DNA: TGCGCCAGCAGTGAGGGCGGGAAGGACAATGAGCAGTTCTTC. Protein product: CASSEGGKDNEQFF. The chain recombines TRBV10-1 with TRBJ2-1; TRBD2 might be the D (6 bases). Between the trimmed V and J ends, which lost 2 bases and 5 bases, there was a span of 10 bases. This CDR3 has 14 residues. The germline V gene encodes CDR1 WNHNN and CDR2 SYGVQD (reference sequence).

The chain uses TRBV18 and TRBJ2-7, with 7 bases identical to TRBD1. In germline, CDR1 is KGHSH, CDR2 LQKENI. The CDR3 runs to 15 residues. Trimming cost V 0 bases and J 2 bases; bases outside gene matches: 4. This chain's CDR3 is CASSPPNRGPYEQYF. The CDR3 DNA follows: TGTGCCAGCTCACCACCTAACAGGGGACCCTACGAGCAGTACTTC.

The J gene is TRBJ1-4, the V gene TRBV6-6; D possibly corresponds to TRBD1 (6 bases). This CDR3 has 11 amino acids. The germline CDR1 and CDR2 sequences are MNHNY and SVGAGI (reference sequence). Trimming took 11 bases from V and 8 from J, leaving 12 bases between them. In nucleotides, the CDR3 is TGTGCCTCAGGGGAAGGGGAAAAACTGTTTTTT. Its protein is CASGEGEKLFF.

The chain uses TRBV15 and TRBJ2-2; no reliable D call. CDR3 size: 16 residues. The germline V and J ends were trimmed by 2 bases and 8 bases, with 18 bases remaining between them. Germline values: CDR1 LNHNV, CDR2 YYDKDF (reference sequence). CDR3 loop: CATSRPWTGGIGELFF. The CDR3 DNA reads TGTGCCACCAGCAGACCATGGACCGGCGGTATAGGGGAGCTGTTTTTT. The full variable domain, completed using reference TRBV15 and TRBJ2-2, is DAMVIQNPRYQVTQFGKPVTLSCSQTLNHNVMYWYQQKSSQAPKLLFHYYDKDFNNEADTPDNFQSRRPNTSFCFLDIRSPGLGDTAMYLCATSRPWTGGIGELFFGEGSRLTVL.

CDR3 region: CASSQEWAGVYNSPLHF. CDR3 bases: TGTGCCAGCAGCCAAGAATGGGCAGGCGTATATAATTCACCCCTCCACTTT. The chain combines TRBV4-2 with TRBJ1-6; D remains ambiguous. CDR3 length equals 17 residues. V lost 0 bases to trimming and J lost 4 bases, with 13 bases between them. In germline, CDR1 is LGHNA, CDR2 YNFKEQ.

This chain uses TRBV2 with TRBJ1-2, with 10 bases aligning to TRBD1. This CDR3 has 14 amino acids. The V gene's germline CDR1 is SNHLY and CDR2 FYNNEI. The V gene end was trimmed by 5 bases and the J gene end by 6 bases; junction bases not matched to a gene: 6. The CDR3 here is CASSMGTGVNGYTF. The DNA for the CDR3 is TGTGCCAGCAGTATGGGGACAGGGGTCAATGGCTACACCTTC.

CDR3 in DNA: TGTGCCAGCAGTCACGGGACAAGGAGCCTCTCCGGGGCCAACGTCCTGACTTTC. Translated: CASSHGTRSLSGANVLTF. This rearrangement joins TRBV27 to TRBJ2-6, with TRBD1 as a possible D gene (6 bases). V gave up 5 bases and J gave up 4 bases, with 21 bases separating them. The germline V gene has CDR1 MNHEY and CDR2 SMNVEV (reference sequence). The CDR3 has 18 amino acids.

V is TRBV6-5 and J is TRBJ1-2, with TRBD1 identical over 8 bases. The CDR3 length is 11 residues. J was trimmed by 8 bases and V by 10 bases; bases with no gene match: 6. The germline gives CDR1 MNHEY, CDR2 SVGAGI. The CDR3, as DNA: TGTGCCACCTCAGGGGGCGACGGCTACACCTTC. Translated: CATSGGDGYTF.

The chain has TRBV6-1 and TRBJ2-4; the D gene is possibly TRBD1 (6 bases). There are 15 residues in the CDR3. V lost 3 bases and J lost 2, with 11 bases in between. Germline CDR1 and CDR2: MNHNS and SASEGT. The CDR3 DNA sequence: TGTGCCAGCAGTGATACAGGGCTGTCCAAAAACATTCAGTACTTC. It encodes CASSDTGLSKNIQYF.

The V call is TRBV4-3, the J call TRBJ1-1, with 9 positions matching TRBD1. The germline V gene has CDR1 LGHNA and CDR2 YSLEER. The V and J ends lost 4 bases and 1 base, in that order; junction bases with no gene match: 10. The CDR3 runs to 17 residues. The DNA of the CDR3 is TGCGCCAGCAGCCTCGGGACAGGGCGGGGATGGAACACTGAAGCTTTCTTT. Translating gives CASSLGTGRGWNTEAFF.

The V gene is TRBV5-6, the J gene TRBJ2-5; D is perhaps TRBD2 (5 bases). Germline V gene data show CDR1 as SGHDT and CDR2 as YYEEEE. Trimming removed 0 bases at V and 2 bases at J, with 11 bases between. CDR3 length: 15 residues. For the CDR3, the DNA is TGTGCCAGCAGCTTGGTGACGCCGGGGCAAGAGACCCAGTACTTC. Its protein product is CASSLVTPGQETQYF.

In DNA form, the CDR3 reads TGTGCCAGCAGCTCGCCACGACTAGGGGAGTTAGGGGAGCAGTACTTC. Its protein product is CASSSPRLGELGEQYF. V is TRBV13 and J is TRBJ2-7; possible D gene TRBD2, 6 bases. The V gene lost 4 bases and the J gene lost 7 bases, with 23 bases spanning the gap. Germline-derived CDR1 and CDR2 are PRHDT and FYEKMQ (reference sequence). This CDR3 comprises 16 residues. Based on the CDR3 plus reference TRBV13 and TRBJ2-7, the full variable domain is AAGVIQSPRHLIKEKRETATLKCYPIPRHDTVYWYQQGPGQDPQFLISFYEKMQSDKGSIPDRFSAQQFSDYHSELNMSSLELGDSALYFCASSSPRLGELGEQYFGPGTRLTVT.

There are a few counts of this clone. This chain links TRBV16 with TRBJ2-5; D unresolved. Germline CDR1 is KGHSY and CDR2 is FQNENV. With 3 bases removed from V and 1 base from J, the gap between germline ends came to 9 bases. The CDR3 consists of 14 residues. The CDR3 region is CASSHPGTQETQYF. DNA of the CDR3: TGTGCCAGCAGCCATCCGGGTACCCAAGAGACCCAGTACTTC.

This rearrangement joins TRBV2 to TRBJ1-5, with D perhaps matching TRBD1 (5 bases). Trimming shortened V by 5 bases and J by 4 bases, and 12 bases separated the two germline ends. CDR3 length: 14 amino acids. Germline V CDR1 and CDR2: SNHLY, FYNNEI. CDR3 protein: CASSQQQVNQPQHF. DNA of the CDR3: TGTGCCAGCAGTCAACAACAGGTGAATCAGCCCCAGCATTTT.

The J gene is TRBJ2-5, the V gene TRBV9; the match to TRBD2 covers 8 bases. Trimming at V came to 3 bases and at J to 7 bases, leaving 14 bases not matched to a gene. The CDR3 runs to 16 residues. Germline V CDR1 and CDR2: SGDLS, YYNGEE. The CDR3 region is CASSAWGLAGQGTQYF. The CDR3 DNA follows: TGTGCCAGCAGCGCTTGGGGCCTAGCGGGTCAGGGGACCCAGTACTTC.

This clone was detected only once. The genes are TRBV5-1 and TRBJ2-5; maybe TRBD2 (6 bases). Germline CDR1 and CDR2: SGHRS and YFSETQ. The CDR3 sequence is 15 residues long. The V end was cut by 0 bases, the J end by 5 bases, with 14 bases between. CDR3 DNA sequence: TGCGCCAGCAGCTTGGCCCCGGGAGAGGGGGAGACCCAGTACTTC. The encoded protein is CASSLAPGEGETQYF.

The V and J genes are TRBV5-1 and TRBJ1-3; possibly TRBD1 for D (5 bases). The CDR3 is 17 residues long. V was cut by 0 bases and J by 4 bases, with 17 bases left in between. Per the germline V gene, CDR1 is SGHRS and CDR2 is YFSETQ. The CDR3 bases are TGCGCCAGCAGCTTGGCATTCGGGGCCGGAGCCGGAAACACCATATATTTT. This sequence encodes CASSLAFGAGAGNTIYF.

The chain recombines TRBV5-4 with TRBJ2-7; 8 positions agree with TRBD1. Per the germline V gene, CDR1 is SGHNT and CDR2 is YYREEE (reference sequence). The CDR3 runs 14 residues. After removal of 4 bases from V and 2 bases from J, the junction contained 5 bases not matched to a gene. Here the CDR3 reads CASSRGQDAYEQYF. The CDR3 DNA sequence: TGTGCCAGCAGCAGGGGACAGGACGCCTACGAGCAGTACTTC.

This chain links TRBV12-5 with TRBJ1-3, with D perhaps TRBD1 (5 bases). The CDR3 sequence is 14 residues long. V was cut by 0 bases and J by 4 bases, with 7 bases left in between. Germline V gives CDR1 LGHNT, CDR2 FRNRAP. The CDR3 here is CASGLVRGGNTIYF. The CDR3 DNA sequence: TGTGCTAGTGGTTTGGTGAGGGGAGGAAACACCATATATTTT. Based on the CDR3 plus reference TRBV12-5 and TRBJ1-3, the full variable domain is DARVTQTPRHKVTEMGQEVTMRCQPILGHNTVFWYRQTMMQGLELLAYFRNRAPLDDSGMPKDRFSAEMPDATLATLKIQPSEPRDSAVYFCASGLVRGGNTIYFGEGSWLTVV.

The rearrangement joins TRBV5-1 to TRBJ1-3; a possible D gene is TRBD1 (6 bases). The CDR3 is made up of 15 amino acids. Germline CDR1 reads SGHRS; CDR2 reads YFSETQ. Trimming cost V 4 bases and J 2 bases, with 13 bases left between them. The CDR3 coding sequence is TGCGCCAGCAGCACCTCAGGGGTGCCTGGAAACACCATATATTTT. Translating it yields CASSTSGVPGNTIYF.

The chain has TRBV19 and TRBJ2-6, with D hard to call. From germline, CDR1 is LNHDA and CDR2 SQIVND (reference sequence). V was pared by 6 bases and J by 2 bases, with 2 bases between. The CDR3 spans 12 residues. As DNA, the CDR3 is TGTGCCAGTAGAGCTGGGGCCAACGTCCTGACTTTC. Translation gives CASRAGANVLTF.

The chain links TRBV7-9 to TRBJ1-3; 7 bases fit TRBD1. The V and J ends lost 3 bases and 4 bases, in that order; junction bases with no gene match: 6. CDR1 SEHNR and CDR2 FQNEAQ come from the germline V gene (reference sequence). The CDR3 totals 15 residues. CDR3 coding DNA: TGTGCCAGCAGCTTCATGACAGGGTTCGGAAACACCATATATTTT. Translated: CASSFMTGFGNTIYF. The whole variable domain, filled in from reference TRBV7-9 and TRBJ1-3, reads DTGVSQNPRHKITKRGQNVTFRCDPISEHNRLYWYRQTLGQGPEFLTYFQNEAQLEKSRLLSDRFSAERPKGSFSTLEIQRTEQGDSAMYLCASSFMTGFGNTIYFGEGSWLTVV.